The 13 T cell receptor beta chains given below trace back to one sample, sequenced in a study of response to subunit inactivated influenza vaccine. TCRdb ran MiXCR on the RT-PCR reads and lists one entry per CDR3 protein. Of about 480,000 distinct CDR3 sequences in the sample, about an eighth were seen once. The sample consisted of PBMCs from blood, taken around seven weeks after vaccination. These receptors were obtained from a man between 45 and 60 years old who received an inactivated influenza vaccine.

The J gene is TRBJ2-7, the V gene TRBV28; a possible D gene is TRBD2 (7 bases). Germline V gene data show CDR1 as MDHEN and CDR2 as SYDVKM. The ends were cut back, 9 bases at V and 4 bases at J, with 25 bases in the middle. This CDR3 has 16 residues. The CDR3 reads CARQFPKRGGSYEQYF. As DNA, the CDR3 is TGTGCCAGACAGTTCCCGAAGAGGGGGGGCAGTTACGAGCAGTACTTC.

This clonotype occurred a few times. The chain combines TRBV4-2 with TRBJ2-7; 11 bases match TRBD2. Germline V gene sequence: CDR1 LGHNA, CDR2 YNFKEQ. The CDR3 is 16 amino acids. The V gene end was trimmed by 1 base and the J gene end by 3 bases; junction bases not matched to a gene: 5. The CDR3 DNA follows: TGTGCCAGCAGCCAAGGACTAGCGGGAAGAGGCTACGAGCAGTACTTC. It is translated as CASSQGLAGRGYEQYF.

This chain links TRBV7-9 with TRBJ2-7; weak D call: TRBD2 (6 bases). The V gene lost 5 bases and the J gene lost 3 bases, with 14 bases spanning the gap. The CDR3 is 14 residues long. CDR1 and CDR2 from the germline V gene are SEHNR and FQNEAQ (reference sequence). CDR3 coding DNA: TGTGCCAGCAGCGCTGGCGGGGTCGACTACGAGCAGTACTTC. The encoded protein is CASSAGGVDYEQYF.

The chain combines TRBV12-3 or TRBV12-4 with TRBJ2-1; TRBD1 is a possible D gene (6 bases). V was pared by 5 bases and J by 0 bases, with 17 bases between. The CDR3 is 17 amino acids. The CDR3 DNA follows: TGTGCCAGCAGTCCCCCTACAGGGATCGCCTCCTACAATGAGCAGTTCTTC. Translating it yields CASSPPTGIASYNEQFF.

This clonotype was seen a few times. The V and J genes are TRBV7-2 and TRBJ1-5; D unclear. CDR3 length: 16 amino acids. The germline gives CDR1 SGHTA, CDR2 FQGNSA. The V end was cut by 1 base, the J end by 1 base, with 11 bases between. The CDR3 here is CASSLVPGKSNQPQHF. The CDR3, as DNA: TGTGCCAGCAGCTTAGTTCCGGGAAAGAGCAATCAGCCCCAGCATTTT.

This clonotype was observed a handful of times. The chain links TRBV6-5 to TRBJ2-7; the match to TRBD2 covers 9 bases. The CDR3 covers 16 residues. Germline V CDR1 and CDR2: MNHEY, SVGAGI. The V and J ends lost 0 bases and 2 bases, in that order; junction bases with no gene match: 5. The CDR3 protein is CASSYSPSGAAYEQYF. DNA of the CDR3: TGTGCCAGCAGTTACTCACCTAGCGGGGCGGCCTACGAGCAGTACTTC.

The J gene is TRBJ2-3, the V gene TRBV6-2 or TRBV6-3, with D perhaps matching TRBD1 (5 bases). V dropped 6 bases and J dropped 6 bases, with 16 bases sitting between them. Germline V lookup: CDR1 MNHEY, CDR2 SVGEGT. CDR3 length: 14 residues. The CDR3 here is CASSRYTQGDTQYF. The CDR3 DNA reads as TGTGCCAGCAGCAGATATACCCAGGGCGATACGCAGTATTTT.

This clonotype appeared a few times. The rearrangement joins TRBV5-5 to TRBJ1-2; D remains unclear. Per germline, CDR1 SGHKS and CDR2 YYEKEE (reference sequence). Between the trimmed V and J ends, which lost 3 bases and 8 bases, there was a span of 14 bases. The CDR3 spans 13 residues. The CDR3 is CASSSTIYEGYTF. The CDR3 DNA reads as TGTGCCAGCAGCTCGACAATTTATGAGGGCTACACCTTC.

The chain combines TRBV20-1 with TRBJ1-5, with 12 bases aligning to TRBD1. CDR3 size: 16 residues. Germline V gene data show CDR1 as DFQATT and CDR2 as SNEGSKA (reference sequence). Losses at the gene ends were 3 bases for V and 0 bases for J; bases not matched to a gene: 3. The CDR3 sequence is CSASGTGGHSNQPQHF. In nucleotides, the CDR3 is TGCAGTGCTAGTGGGACAGGGGGCCATAGCAATCAGCCCCAGCATTTT.

About this clonotype itself: A clone one base away is much larger, so this may be a read error. This chain links TRBV4-2 with TRBJ2-2, with 7 nucleotides matching TRBD1. Germline CDR1 reads LGHNA; CDR2 reads YNFKEQ. J lost 1 base, V lost 4 bases, and 6 bases had no gene match. There are 16 residues in the CDR3. The CDR3 reads CASSLTGVRNTGELFF. Here the CDR3 DNA reads TGTGCCAGCAGCCTCACAGGGGTACGGAACACCGGGGAGCTGTTTTTT.

At least ten counts were recorded for this clonotype. The V and J genes are TRBV20-1 and TRBJ2-1, with a tentative D call TRBD2 (6 bases). V was pared by 1 base and J by 4 bases, with 14 bases between. This CDR3 is built from 15 residues. Germline V gene sequence: CDR1 DFQATT, CDR2 SNEGSKA (reference sequence). CDR3 loop: CSARVAARVYNEQFF. In nucleotides, the CDR3 is TGCAGTGCTAGAGTAGCGGCCAGGGTGTACAATGAGCAGTTCTTC.

In this sample, this clonotype turned up many times. The chain joins TRBV20-1 to TRBJ1-2; D not certain. Trimming took off 3 bases at V and 2 bases at J, with 7 bases between the two ends. The CDR3 runs to 12 residues. Germline lookup yields CDR1 DFQATT and CDR2 SNEGSKA (reference sequence). The CDR3 DNA is TGCAGTGCTAGTGGTTACAACTATGGCTACACCTTC. Residues: CSASGYNYGYTF.

This clonotype was detected only a few times. The chain carries TRBV10-3 and TRBJ2-7; a possible D gene is TRBD2 (6 bases). V was clipped by 2 bases and J by 0 bases, with 20 bases between them. The germline V gene encodes CDR1 ENHRY and CDR2 SYGVKD. There are 18 residues in the CDR3. DNA for the CDR3: TGTGCCATCAGTGAGCGAGAATTGGGGGGACCCTCCTCCTACGAGCAGTACTTC. It translates to CAISERELGGPSSYEQYF.